The next 25 T cell receptor beta chains were all read from a single sample in a study of tumor and adjacent non-tumor tissue in lung cancer. TCRbeta libraries were built with three rounds of nested PCR, modified from ARM-PCR. TCRdb re-called the multiplex PCR reads through MiXCR, storing one row per CDR3 protein. The top ten clones hold less than 15% of a sample with approximately 75,000 distinct CDR3 sequences, under 85% of them seen once. This sample's RNA came from whole unsorted tissue. Input material: lung tumor tissue. The source is a woman in her 50s with non-small cell lung cancer.

The chain links TRBV12-3 or TRBV12-4 to TRBJ2-3; no clear D. V was clipped by 4 bases and J by 6 bases, with 11 bases between them. There are 13 residues in the CDR3. The CDR3 loop is CASSSIMQDTQYF. CDR3 DNA sequence: TGTGCCAGCAGTTCAATCATGCAGGATACGCAGTATTTT.

Remarks on this clonotype: As the CDR3 is not closed by the conserved phenylalanine or tryptophan, this likely results from a read error. J is TRBJ1-5 and V is TRBV4-1, with a weak D call TRBD1 (6 bases). Germline-derived CDR1 and CDR2 are MGHRA and YSYEKL. The CDR3 runs to 14 residues. CDR3 nucleotide sequence: TGCGCCAGCAGCCAAGAAGGGGGTGGGCAGCCTCAGCATTCT. Encoded protein: CASSQEGGGQPQHS.

Concerning this clonotype itself: The junction shows a germline mismatch at one end, possibly a read error. The chain recombines TRBV29-1 with TRBJ1-1; possibly TRBD1 for D (5 bases). This CDR3 region has 14 residues. CDR1 and CDR2 from the germline V gene are SQVTM and ANQGSEA. Here the CDR3 DNA reads TGCAGCGTTGGGGGGGGATACGACAACACTGAAGCTCTCTTT. The encoded protein is CSVGGGYDNTEALF.

There are a few counts of this clonotype. This clone may be a read error of a much larger clone one base away. V and J are TRBV7-9 and TRBJ2-5, with D unresolved. Germline lookup yields CDR1 SEHNR and CDR2 FQNEAQ (reference sequence). V dropped 5 bases and J dropped 9 bases, with 7 bases sitting between them. The CDR3 length is 10 residues. CDR3 nucleotides: TGTGCCAGCAGCCACGAGGCCCAGTACTTC. It specifies CASSHEAQYF.

V and J are TRBV20-1 and TRBJ2-7; D not certain. Between the trimmed V and J ends, which lost 0 bases and 6 bases, there was a span of 18 bases. This CDR3 is built from 15 residues. Germline lookup yields CDR1 DFQATT and CDR2 SNEGSKA (reference sequence). CDR3 DNA sequence: TGCAGTGCTAGAGATGGCTCTAGTAGCTCAGGCGAGCAGTACTTC. As protein: CSARDGSSSSGEQYF.

Note on this clonotype: The junction departs from germline at one end; a sequencing error may be responsible. The chain has TRBV29-1 and TRBJ2-7; 8 positions agree with TRBD2. CDR1 and CDR2 (germline): SQVTM, ANQGSEA. This CDR3 has 13 amino acids. The CDR3 is CSVLIGRGNEHYF. In nucleotides, the CDR3 is TGCAGCGTCCTTATCGGGAGGGGAAACGAGCATTACTTC.

This chain uses TRBV11-3 with TRBJ2-4; a possible D gene is TRBD1 (6 bases). CDR3 length: 14 amino acids. Per germline, CDR1 SGHNT and CDR2 YENEEA. V was pared by 6 bases and J by 9 bases, with 18 bases between. CDR3 region: CASSPRGEGGIQYF. CDR3 coding DNA: TGTGCCAGCAGTCCAAGAGGGGAAGGGGGCATTCAGTACTTC.

This clonotype was picked up many times. This sequence joins TRBV12-3 or TRBV12-4 and TRBJ1-6; D ambiguous. Trimming took off 6 bases at V and 8 bases at J, with 14 bases between the two ends. The CDR3 is 14 residues long. In DNA form, the CDR3 reads TGTGCCAGCAGCCGCAGAGGGTGGGATTCACCCCTCCACTTT. It specifies CASSRRGWDSPLHF.

This clonotype showed up just a few times. This may arise from a read error, as a much more abundant clone is one base away. The chain carries TRBV7-9 and TRBJ2-7; no clear D. V lost 2 bases to trimming and J lost 4 bases, with 15 bases between them. CDR3 length: 15 residues. The V gene's germline CDR1 is SEHNR and CDR2 FQNEAQ (reference sequence). In DNA, the CDR3 is TGTGCCAGCAGCTTAATGGCCAATTTAAAGTACGAGCAGTACTTC. Residues: CASSLMANLKYEQYF.

Of note for this clonotype: A much larger clone differs by one base, so this may be a read error. V is TRBV5-1 and J is TRBJ2-6; a possible D gene is TRBD1 (7 bases). The CDR3 totals 17 residues. The germline V gene encodes CDR1 SGHRS and CDR2 YFSETQ. The CDR3: CASSLMAGGSGANVLSF. The CDR3 DNA is TGCGCCAGCAGCTTGATGGCAGGGGGGTCTGGGGCCAACGTCCTGAGTTTC.

On this clonotype itself: The CDR3 does not end in the conserved phenylalanine or tryptophan, so this is likely a read error. The V call is TRBV4-2, the J call TRBJ2-7, with D tentatively TRBD1 (5 bases). Germline CDR1 and CDR2: LGHNA and YNFKEQ. The CDR3 runs 14 residues. The CDR3 region has the DNA TGTGCCAGTAGCCACAGGCTGGCGGACTACGAGCAGTACCTC. Its translation: CASSHRLADYEQYL.

This clonotype was found once. The chain is built from TRBV4-3 and TRBJ2-3, with D possibly matching TRBD2 (5 bases). The CDR3 is 17 amino acids. Germline V gene lookup returns CDR1 LGHNA and CDR2 YSLEER. V gave up 1 base and J gave up 0 bases, with 14 bases separating them. CDR3 bases: TGCGCCAGCAGCCAAGTAATGAGCGGAGCAAGCACAGATACGCAGTATTTT. As protein: CASSQVMSGASTDTQYF.

The chain joins TRBV12-3 or TRBV12-4 to TRBJ2-3; perhaps TRBD2 as D (6 bases). V lost 9 bases and J lost 0, with 16 bases in between. The CDR3 is 15 amino acids. The CDR3 DNA is TGTGCCAGTAGCCGGGAGAGGGCTAGCACAGATACGCAGTATTTT. Encoded protein: CASSRERASTDTQYF.

In this sample, this clonotype turned up many times. This rearrangement joins TRBV6-5 to TRBJ1-5, with D unclear. CDR1 and CDR2 (germline): MNHEY, SVGAGI. Trimming pared 0 bases from V and 2 bases from J, leaving 14 bases between. The CDR3 covers 17 residues. As DNA, the CDR3 is TGTGCCAGCAGTTACTCAGACCCTAGGTTCGGCAATCAGCCCCAGCATTTT. Encoded protein: CASSYSDPRFGNQPQHF.

This clonotype has only one observation. At one of its ends the junction is not consistent with the germline gene, which may arise from a read error. The chain uses TRBV6-4 and TRBJ2-1; D is ambiguous. Germline CDR1 and CDR2: MRHNA and SNTAGT. The CDR3 runs 13 residues. For the CDR3, the DNA is TGTGCCAGCAGTGGAACGGACCGGAATGATCAGTTCTTC. It yields the protein CASSGTDRNDQFF.

This clonotype has ten or more counts. This sequence joins TRBV19 and TRBJ2-1; 7 positions match TRBD1. This CDR3 is 13 amino acids long. Germline-derived CDR1 and CDR2 are LNHDA and SQIVND (reference sequence). Losses at the gene ends were 10 bases for V and 10 bases for J; bases not matched to a gene: 13. The CDR3 loop reads CATEERVDREQFF. In DNA, the CDR3 is TGTGCCACCGAGGAGAGGGTGGACAGGGAGCAGTTCTTC.

This clonotype was observed at least ten times. This chain joins TRBV10-3 and TRBJ1-1, with D possibly matching TRBD1 (6 bases). Germline CDR1 and CDR2: ENHRY and SYGVKD. The CDR3 loop spans 13 amino acids. The V gene lost 7 bases and the J gene lost 8 bases, with 17 bases spanning the gap. Here the CDR3 DNA reads TGTGCCATCACTAATGGGAACGGACAGGAAGCTTTCTTT. Translation gives CAITNGNGQEAFF.

With respect to this clonotype: The junction and the germline gene differ at one end; a read error may be behind it. V gene TRBV20-1 combines with J gene TRBJ2-7; D is ambiguous. CDR1 is DFQATT and CDR2 is SNEGSKA in the germline V gene (reference sequence). There are 13 residues in the CDR3. The CDR3 loop reads CSGSGVLGGERYF. CDR3 sequence (DNA): TGTAGTGGTAGTGGGGTGTTGGGCGGCGAGCGGTACTTC.

As to this clonotype: This may be a read error: a much more frequent sequence differs by one nucleotide. CDR3 nucleotide sequence: TGCAGTGCTACGGCTAGCGTTGAACCTTACAATGAGCAGTTCTTC. Its translation: CSATASVEPYNEQFF. The rearrangement joins TRBV20-1 to TRBJ2-1; D perhaps matches TRBD2 (6 bases). With 4 bases removed from V and 4 bases from J, the gap between germline ends came to 17 bases. This CDR3 contains 15 residues. Germline-derived CDR1 and CDR2 are DFQATT and SNEGSKA (reference sequence).

In regard to this clonotype: In this CDR3 the conserved last residue, phenylalanine or tryptophan, is missing, so a read error is likely. The V call is TRBV7-9, the J call TRBJ2-2; 10 bases line up with TRBD2. This CDR3 is built from 16 residues. Germline V gene sequence: CDR1 SEHNR, CDR2 FQNEAQ (reference sequence). V shed 4 bases and J 7 bases; nucleotides not matched to a gene: 9. The chain's CDR3 is CASSSPSGRGIGELFI. Here the CDR3 DNA reads TGTGCCAGCAGCTCCCCTAGCGGGAGAGGTATCGGGGAGCTGTTTATT.

The rearrangement joins TRBV29-1 to TRBJ1-3, with D possibly being TRBD1 (6 bases). V dropped 7 bases and J dropped 12 bases, with 19 bases sitting between them. Germline CDR1 reads SQVTM; CDR2 reads ANQGSEA. The CDR3 runs to 12 residues. CDR3 sequence (DNA): TGCAGCGCCTGGACAGTCCGCAGCATCATATATTTT. Translation gives CSAWTVRSIIYF.

In regard to this clonotype: A read error may explain this, as a much larger clone is one base away. V and J are TRBV5-1 and TRBJ2-1; D unresolved. The CDR3 is made up of 15 amino acids. The germline V and J ends were trimmed by 5 bases and 4 bases, with 16 bases remaining between them. CDR1 is SGHRS, CDR2 YFSETQ, per germline. The CDR3 here is CASRMAETEYNEQFF. The CDR3 bases are TGCGCCAGCAGAATGGCCGAGACTGAATACAATGAGCAGTTCTTC. The whole variable domain, filled in from reference TRBV5-1 and TRBJ2-1, reads KAGVTQTPRYLIKTRGQQVTLSCSPISGHRSVSWYQQTPGQGLQFLFEYFSETQRNKGNFPGRFSGRQFSNSRSEMNVSTLELGDSALYLCASRMAETEYNEQFFGPGTRLTVL.

Ten or more counts support this clonotype. The V call is TRBV11-2, the J call TRBJ1-6, with a weak D call TRBD1 (5 bases). The germline V gene encodes CDR1 SGHAT and CDR2 FQNNGV. With 1 base removed from V and 7 bases from J, the gap between germline ends came to 11 bases. The CDR3 consists of 15 residues. CDR3 sequence: CASSLGQLENSPLHF. CDR3 DNA: TGTGCCAGCAGCTTAGGACAGTTGGAGAATTCACCCCTCCACTTT.

In the case of this clonotype: It may be a read error: a sequence one base away is much more abundant. The chain combines TRBV5-1 with TRBJ2-7; D gene ambiguous. V lost 0 bases and J lost 3, with 13 bases in between. Germline CDR1 and CDR2: SGHRS and YFSETQ. This CDR3 contains 15 residues. For the CDR3, the DNA is TGCGCCAGCAGCTTGGTCGGGTCGTGGGGCTACGAGCAGTACTTC. Residues: CASSLVGSWGYEQYF.

To note about this clonotype: The CDR3 end shows no conserved phenylalanine or tryptophan, and so a read error is likely. V is TRBV29-1 and J is TRBJ2-3; D gene unclear. The germline CDR1 and CDR2 sequences are SQVTM and ANQGSEA. This CDR3 comprises 12 residues. The CDR3 sequence: CSARGSTDTQYL. The CDR3 region has the DNA TGCAGTGCCAGAGGAAGCACAGATACGCAGTATTTG.